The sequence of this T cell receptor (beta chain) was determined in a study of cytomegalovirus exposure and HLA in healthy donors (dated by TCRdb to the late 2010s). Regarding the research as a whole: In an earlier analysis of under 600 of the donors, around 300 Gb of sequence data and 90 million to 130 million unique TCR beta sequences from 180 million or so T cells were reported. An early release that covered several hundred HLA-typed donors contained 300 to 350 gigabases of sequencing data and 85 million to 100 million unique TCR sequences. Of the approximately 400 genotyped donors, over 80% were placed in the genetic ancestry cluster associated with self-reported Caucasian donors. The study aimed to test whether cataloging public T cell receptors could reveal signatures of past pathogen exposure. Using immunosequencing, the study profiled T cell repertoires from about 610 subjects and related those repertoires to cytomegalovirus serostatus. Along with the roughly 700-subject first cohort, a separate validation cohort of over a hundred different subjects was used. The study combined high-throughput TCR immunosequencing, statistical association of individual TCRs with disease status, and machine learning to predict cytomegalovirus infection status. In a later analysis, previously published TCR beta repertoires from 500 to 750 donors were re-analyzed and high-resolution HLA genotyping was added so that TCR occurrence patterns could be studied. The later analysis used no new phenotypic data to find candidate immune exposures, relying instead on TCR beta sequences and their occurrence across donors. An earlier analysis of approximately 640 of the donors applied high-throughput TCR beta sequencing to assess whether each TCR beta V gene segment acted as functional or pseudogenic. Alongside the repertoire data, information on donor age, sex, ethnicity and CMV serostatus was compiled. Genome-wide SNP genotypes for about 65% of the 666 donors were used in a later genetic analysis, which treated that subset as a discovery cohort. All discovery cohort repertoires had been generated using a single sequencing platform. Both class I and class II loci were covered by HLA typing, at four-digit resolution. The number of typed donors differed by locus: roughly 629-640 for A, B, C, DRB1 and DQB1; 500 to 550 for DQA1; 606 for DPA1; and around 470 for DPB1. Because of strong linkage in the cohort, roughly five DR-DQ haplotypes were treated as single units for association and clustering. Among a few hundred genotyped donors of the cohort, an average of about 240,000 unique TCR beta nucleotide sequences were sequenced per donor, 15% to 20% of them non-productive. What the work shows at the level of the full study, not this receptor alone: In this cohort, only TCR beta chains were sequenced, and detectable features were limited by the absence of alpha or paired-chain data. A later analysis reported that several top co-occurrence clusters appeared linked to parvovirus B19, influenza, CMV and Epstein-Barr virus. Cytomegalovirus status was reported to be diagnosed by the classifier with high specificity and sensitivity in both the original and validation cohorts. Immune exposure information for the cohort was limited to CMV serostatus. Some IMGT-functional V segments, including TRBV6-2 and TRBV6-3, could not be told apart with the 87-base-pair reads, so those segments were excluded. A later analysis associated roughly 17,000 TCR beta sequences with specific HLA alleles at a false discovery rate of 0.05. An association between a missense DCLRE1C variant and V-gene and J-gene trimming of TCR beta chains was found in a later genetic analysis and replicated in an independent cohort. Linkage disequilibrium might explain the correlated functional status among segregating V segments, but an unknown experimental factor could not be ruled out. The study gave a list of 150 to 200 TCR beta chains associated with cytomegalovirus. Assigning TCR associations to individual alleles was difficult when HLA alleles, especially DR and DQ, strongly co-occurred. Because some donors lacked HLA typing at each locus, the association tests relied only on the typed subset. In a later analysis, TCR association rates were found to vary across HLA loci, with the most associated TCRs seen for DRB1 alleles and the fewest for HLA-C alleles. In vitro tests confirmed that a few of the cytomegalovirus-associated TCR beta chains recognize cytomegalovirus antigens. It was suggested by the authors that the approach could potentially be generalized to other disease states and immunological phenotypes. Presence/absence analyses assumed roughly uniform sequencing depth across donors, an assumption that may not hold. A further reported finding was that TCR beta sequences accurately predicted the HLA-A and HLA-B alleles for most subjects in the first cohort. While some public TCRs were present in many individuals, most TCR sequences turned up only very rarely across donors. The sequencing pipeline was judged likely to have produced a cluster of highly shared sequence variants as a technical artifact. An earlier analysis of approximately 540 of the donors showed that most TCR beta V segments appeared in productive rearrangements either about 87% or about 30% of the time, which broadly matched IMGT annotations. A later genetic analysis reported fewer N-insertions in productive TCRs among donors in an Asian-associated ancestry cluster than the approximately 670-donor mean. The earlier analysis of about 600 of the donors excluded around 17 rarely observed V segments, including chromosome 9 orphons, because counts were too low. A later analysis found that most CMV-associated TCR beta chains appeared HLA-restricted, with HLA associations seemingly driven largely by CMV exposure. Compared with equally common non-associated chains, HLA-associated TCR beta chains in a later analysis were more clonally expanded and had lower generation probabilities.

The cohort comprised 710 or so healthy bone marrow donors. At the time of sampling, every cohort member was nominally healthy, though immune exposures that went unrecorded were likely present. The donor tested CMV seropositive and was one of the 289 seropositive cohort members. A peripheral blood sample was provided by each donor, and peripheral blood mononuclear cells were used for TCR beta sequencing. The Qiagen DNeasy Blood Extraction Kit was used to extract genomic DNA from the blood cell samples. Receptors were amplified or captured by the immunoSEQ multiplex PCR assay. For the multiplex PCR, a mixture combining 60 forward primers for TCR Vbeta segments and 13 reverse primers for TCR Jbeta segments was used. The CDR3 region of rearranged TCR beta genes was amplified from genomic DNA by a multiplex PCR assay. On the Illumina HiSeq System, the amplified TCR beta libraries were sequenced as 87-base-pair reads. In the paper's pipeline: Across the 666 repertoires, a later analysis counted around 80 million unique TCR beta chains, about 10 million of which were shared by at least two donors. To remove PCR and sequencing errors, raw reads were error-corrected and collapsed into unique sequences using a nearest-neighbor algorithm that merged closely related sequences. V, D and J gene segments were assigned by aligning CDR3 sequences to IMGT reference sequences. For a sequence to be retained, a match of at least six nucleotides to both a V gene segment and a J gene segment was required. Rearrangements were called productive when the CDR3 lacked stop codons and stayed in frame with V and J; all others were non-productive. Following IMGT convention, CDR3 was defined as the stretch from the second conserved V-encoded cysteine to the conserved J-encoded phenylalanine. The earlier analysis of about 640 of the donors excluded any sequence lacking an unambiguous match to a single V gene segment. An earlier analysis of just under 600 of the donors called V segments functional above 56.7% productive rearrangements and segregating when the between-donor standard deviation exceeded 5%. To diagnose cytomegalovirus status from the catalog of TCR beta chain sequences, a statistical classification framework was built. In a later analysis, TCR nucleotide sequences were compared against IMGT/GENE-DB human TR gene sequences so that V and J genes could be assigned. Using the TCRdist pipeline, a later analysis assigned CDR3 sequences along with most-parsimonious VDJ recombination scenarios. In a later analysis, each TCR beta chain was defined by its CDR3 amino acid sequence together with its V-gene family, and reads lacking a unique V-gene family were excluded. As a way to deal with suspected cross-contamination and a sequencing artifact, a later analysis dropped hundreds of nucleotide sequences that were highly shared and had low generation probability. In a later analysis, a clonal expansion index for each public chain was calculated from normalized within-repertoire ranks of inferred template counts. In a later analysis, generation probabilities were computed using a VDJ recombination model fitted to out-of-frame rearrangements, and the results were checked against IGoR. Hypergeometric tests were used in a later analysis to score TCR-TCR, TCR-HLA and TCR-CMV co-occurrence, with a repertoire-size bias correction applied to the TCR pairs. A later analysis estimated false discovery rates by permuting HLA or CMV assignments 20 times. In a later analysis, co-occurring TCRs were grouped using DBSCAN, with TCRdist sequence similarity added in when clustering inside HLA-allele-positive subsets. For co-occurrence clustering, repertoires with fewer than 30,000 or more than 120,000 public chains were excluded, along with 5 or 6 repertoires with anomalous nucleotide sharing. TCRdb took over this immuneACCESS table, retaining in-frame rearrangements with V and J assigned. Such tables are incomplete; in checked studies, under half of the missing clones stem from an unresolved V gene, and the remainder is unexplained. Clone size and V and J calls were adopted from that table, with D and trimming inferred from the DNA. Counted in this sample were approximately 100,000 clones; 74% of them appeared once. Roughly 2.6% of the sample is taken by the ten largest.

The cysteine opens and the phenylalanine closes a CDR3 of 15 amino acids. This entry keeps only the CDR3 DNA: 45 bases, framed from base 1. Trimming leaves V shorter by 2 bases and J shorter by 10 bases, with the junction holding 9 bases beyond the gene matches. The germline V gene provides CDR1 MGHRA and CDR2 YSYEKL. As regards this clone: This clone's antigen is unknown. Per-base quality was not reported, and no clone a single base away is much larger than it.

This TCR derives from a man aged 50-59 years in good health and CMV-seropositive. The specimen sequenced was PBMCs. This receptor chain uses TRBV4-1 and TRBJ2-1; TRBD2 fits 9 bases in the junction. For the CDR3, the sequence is CASSQPGPSGAEQFF. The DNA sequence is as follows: TGCGCCAGCAGCCAACCAGGACCTAGCGGGGCAGAGCAGTTCTTC.